In this sample, the clone carrying this T cell receptor (beta chain) turned up many times. Its matching antigen is unknown. This is likely a read error, given that the CDR3 carries no conserved phenylalanine or tryptophan at its end. This sample was included in a study of regulatory T cells in long-lasting Graves disease. iRepertoire HTBI primers and Arm-PCR of CDR3 regions built TCR beta libraries. TCRdb reanalysed the multiplex PCR reads using MiXCR and keeps one entry per CDR3 protein. Found here are 400,000 to 550,000 distinct CDR3 sequences, about 16% of them singletons; the top ten hold roughly 10%. The CDR3 consists of 14 residues. Trimming cost V 2 bases and J 4 bases, with 11 bases left between them. Looked up from germline, CDR1 is MDHEN and CDR2 is SYDVKM. The study, taken as a whole, reports: Under persistent disease, TRBV28, TRBJ1-2 and TRBJ2-5 were used preferentially.

Time point of the sample: newly diagnosed GD, antithyroid drugs for less than 3 months. PBMC-extracted RNA yielded the TCR library. Criteria from the American Thyroid Association guidelines were applied to diagnose Graves' disease. This sample was shared with a second study, whose subject was T cells in Graves' hyperthyroidism and ophthalmopathy.

This sequence originates from a woman in her 30s with Graves disease. The V call is TRBV28, the J call TRBJ1-1; D is unresolved. Here the sequenced sample was peripheral blood mononuclear cells (PBMCs), taken at new diagnosis, from a patient treated with antithyroid drugs. CDR3 region: CASSLAIVSTEAFL. In DNA form, the CDR3 reads TGTGCCAGCAGTTTAGCGATAGTCAGCACTGAAGCTTTCCTT.